What follows are 23 T cell receptor beta chains derived from one specimen sequenced in a study of T cell responses to AZD1222 COVID-19 vaccine (dated by TCRdb to the early 2020s). Taken with the paper, the label for time point translates to: about 28 days (+/-7) after the second vaccine dose. Library preparation was by the immunoSEQ multiplex PCR assay. TCRdb obtained this table from immuneACCESS and retained in-frame rearrangements with V and J assigned. These tables miss some clones; where compared with another copy, unresolved V genes account for less than half of the shortfall, and the remainder is unexplained. The sample table records 100,000 or so clones; 80% to 90% of these occur just once. The ten most abundant clones make up approximately 45% of the sample. The sequencing here drew on peripheral blood, taken 28 days after the second AZD1222 dose. The source is an adult who received the AZD1222 COVID-19 vaccine.

The genes are TRBV3-1 (or the pseudogene TRBV3-2) and TRBJ2-2; 13 bases agree with TRBD2. Germline V CDR1 and CDR2: LGHDT, YNNKEL (reference sequence). The V and J ends lost 0 bases and 7 bases, in that order; junction bases with no gene match: 2. The CDR3 sequence is 16 residues long. DNA for the CDR3: TGTGCCAGCAGCCAAGAGGGACTAGCGGGGCACGGGGAGCTGTTTTTT. It codes for CASSQEGLAGHGELFF.

The genes are TRBV12-3 or TRBV12-4 and TRBJ2-7; no reliable D call. The CDR3 covers 11 residues. Trimming removed 5 bases at V and 7 bases at J, with 9 bases between. CDR3 region: CASSALVEQYF. The CDR3 DNA follows: TGTGCCAGCAGTGCCCTGGTGGAGCAGTACTTC.

The chain has TRBV7-3 and TRBJ2-3; 9 nucleotides agree with TRBD2. The CDR3 runs 18 residues. Per germline, CDR1 SGHTA and CDR2 FQGTGA. V trimming: 5 bases; J trimming: 6 bases; junction bases outside the gene matches: 18. CDR3 sequence reads: CASSLFPSSGSLLDTQYF. CDR3 coding DNA: TGTGCCAGCAGCCTCTTCCCCAGTAGCGGGAGTTTATTGGATACGCAGTATTTT. Variable domain in full (rest from reference TRBV7-3 and TRBJ2-3): GAGVSQTPSNKVTEKGKYVELRCDPISGHTALYWYRQSLGQGPEFLIYFQGTGAADDSGLPNDRFFAVRPEGSVSTLKIQRTERGDSAVYLCASSLFPSSGSLLDTQYFGPGTRLTVL.

The rearrangement uses TRBV14 and TRBJ2-7; D might be TRBD1 (6 bases). The germline gives CDR1 SGHDN, CDR2 FVKESK. V lost 2 bases, J lost 10 bases, and 18 bases lay in between. This CDR3 spans 14 amino acids. In DNA, the CDR3 is TGTGCCAGCAGCCAAACAGGGTCTGGGGCCCGACAGTACTTC. It codes for CASSQTGSGARQYF.

The chain carries TRBV6-2 or TRBV6-3 and TRBJ2-7; D remains unclear. CDR3 size: 12 residues. V was cut by 1 base and J by 4 bases, with 5 bases left in between. CDR1 is MNHEY, CDR2 SVGEGT, per germline. The CDR3 is CASSYLPYEQYF. CDR3 DNA sequence: TGTGCCAGCAGTTACTTACCTTACGAGCAGTACTTC.

The CDR3 sequence: CASSVDVGSYEQYF. CDR3 coding DNA: TGTGCCAGCAGCGTAGACGTGGGGTCCTACGAGCAGTACTTC. The rearrangement uses TRBV9 and TRBJ2-7; D is unresolved. Between the trimmed V and J ends, which lost 0 bases and 1 base, there was a span of 8 bases. There are 14 residues in the CDR3. Germline CDR1 is SGDLS and CDR2 is YYNGEE.

This rearrangement joins TRBV5-1 to TRBJ2-3; the match to TRBD2 covers 7 bases. CDR1 is SGHRS, CDR2 YFSETQ, per germline. V shed 0 bases and J 4 bases; nucleotides not matched to a gene: 5. This CDR3 is 15 amino acids long. CDR3 bases: TGCGCCAGCAGCTTGGAAGGGAGGGCCTCAGATACGCAGTATTTT. Translated: CASSLEGRASDTQYF.

The chain employs TRBV27 and TRBJ1-4; the D is unclear. Germline lookup yields CDR1 MNHEY and CDR2 SMNVEV (reference sequence). The CDR3 is 15 amino acids. Trimming stripped 8 bases from V and 0 bases from J, with 13 bases between. This CDR3 is CASRPGSTTNEKLFF. CDR3 sequence (DNA): TGTGCCAGCCGACCGGGGAGCACAACTAATGAAAAACTGTTTTTT.

This chain joins TRBV6-1 and TRBJ2-7; TRBD2 matches at 12 bases. The J segment lost 5 bases and the V segment lost 4 bases, leaving 12 bases of the junction unmatched. This CDR3 contains 17 residues. Germline V CDR1 and CDR2: MNHNS, SASEGT. The CDR3 DNA is TGTGCCAGCAGTGGGGGACTAGCGGGTCGTGCCGGCCACGAGCAGTACTTC. Translated, it gives CASSGGLAGRAGHEQYF.

The chain recombines TRBV6-2 or TRBV6-3 with TRBJ1-1; D gene uncertain. V lost 3 bases, J lost 7 bases, and 6 bases lay in between. From germline, CDR1 is MNHEY and CDR2 SVGEGT. This CDR3 has 11 amino acids. CDR3 sequence (DNA): TGTGCCAGCAGTTATGGGATTGAAGCTTTCTTT. This codes for CASSYGIEAFF.

The rearrangement uses TRBV7-2 and TRBJ2-1; D is undetermined. Between the trimmed V and J ends, which lost 3 bases and 9 bases, there was a span of 15 bases. There are 14 residues in the CDR3. Germline CDR1 SGHTA, CDR2 FQGNSA. CDR3: CASSLVRVSGEQFF. CDR3 bases: TGTGCCAGCAGCTTGGTTAGAGTCTCCGGTGAGCAGTTCTTC.

This chain links TRBV10-2 with TRBJ2-7; D is unresolved. CDR1 WSHSY and CDR2 SAAADI come from the germline V gene. The V end was cut by 5 bases, the J end by 2 bases, with 16 bases between. The CDR3 extends over 15 amino acids. The CDR3: CASSPDGTYPYEQYF. DNA of the CDR3: TGCGCCAGCAGTCCTGACGGCACGTATCCCTACGAGCAGTACTTC.

CDR3 nucleotide sequence: TGCAGCGTTGACAGGGTGGGGTACAATGAGCAGTTCTTC. Translating it yields CSVDRVGYNEQFF. The chain carries TRBV29-1 and TRBJ2-1; the D gene is possibly TRBD1 (5 bases). The CDR3 contains 13 residues. Per the germline V gene, CDR1 is SQVTM and CDR2 is ANQGSEA. The ends were cut back, 3 bases at V and 4 bases at J, with 10 bases in the middle.

The CDR3 loop is CASSASRLTYNEQFF. The DNA for the CDR3 is TGTGCCAGCAGCGCCTCAAGGCTCACCTACAATGAGCAGTTCTTC. The chain uses TRBV9 and TRBJ2-1; D is undetermined. V shed 3 bases and J shed 2 bases, with 12 bases lying between them. The length of the CDR3 is 15 residues. CDR1 is SGDLS and CDR2 is YYNGEE in the germline V gene.

The chain joins TRBV27 to TRBJ2-3, with D tentatively TRBD2 (6 bases). The CDR3 covers 14 residues. The germline V gene has CDR1 MNHEY and CDR2 SMNVEV (reference sequence). V was cut by 7 bases and J by 2 bases, with 13 bases left in between. The CDR3 nucleotides are TGTGCCAGCAAGTTAAGCGGGTACACAGATACGCAGTATTTT. It is translated as CASKLSGYTDTQYF.

The chain combines TRBV6-5 with TRBJ2-7, with 7 bases matching TRBD1. CDR1 MNHEY and CDR2 SVGAGI come from the germline V gene. The CDR3 covers 13 residues. The J segment lost 1 base and the V segment lost 6 bases, leaving 3 bases of the junction unmatched. In DNA, the CDR3 is TGTGCCAGCAGACGGGGACAGTCCTACGAGCAGTACTTC. Amino acid sequence: CASRRGQSYEQYF.

The chain joins TRBV28 to TRBJ2-7; D remains ambiguous. The CDR3 spans 15 residues. Germline V CDR1 and CDR2: MDHEN, SYDVKM. V dropped 7 bases and J dropped 7 bases, with 23 bases sitting between them. The CDR3 protein is CASKSGRRAVEEQYF. The CDR3 DNA sequence: TGTGCCAGCAAGTCCGGACGAAGGGCGGTTGAAGAGCAGTACTTC.

The chain recombines TRBV3-1 (or the pseudogene TRBV3-2) with TRBJ1-4, with a possible D match to TRBD1 (5 bases). V was shortened by 6 bases and J by 0 bases, with 11 bases between the two germline ends. Per the germline V gene, CDR1 is LGHDT and CDR2 is YNNKEL (reference sequence). The CDR3 covers 15 residues. CDR3 bases: TGTGCCAGCAGAGACCCGGGGGCAACTAATGAAAAACTGTTTTTT. This translates into CASRDPGATNEKLFF.

This CDR3 is CASSYLGALSYEQYF. CDR3 sequence (DNA): TGTGCCAGCAGTTACCTAGGGGCTCTCTCCTACGAGCAGTACTTC. This rearrangement joins TRBV6-5 to TRBJ2-7; tentative D call: TRBD1 (5 bases). The germline V gene has CDR1 MNHEY and CDR2 SVGAGI. The CDR3 consists of 15 residues. V lost 2 bases to trimming and J lost 0 bases, with 11 bases between them.

The genes are TRBV12-3 or TRBV12-4 and TRBJ2-2; D remains ambiguous. V lost 3 bases to trimming and J lost 4 bases, with 6 bases between them. The CDR3 has 13 residues. The CDR3 nucleotides are TGTGCCAGCAGTTTCGGGCCCACCGGGGAGCTGTTTTTT. It encodes CASSFGPTGELFF.

The rearrangement uses TRBV3-1 (or the pseudogene TRBV3-2) and TRBJ2-7; D is unresolved. The CDR3 has 14 amino acids. V was shortened by 4 bases and J by 2 bases, with 12 bases between the two germline ends. Looked up from germline, CDR1 is LGHDT and CDR2 is YNNKEL (reference sequence). CDR3 sequence (DNA): TGTGCCAGCAGCCCCCTGTACAGCACCTACGAGCAGTACTTC. Its protein product is CASSPLYSTYEQYF.

The chain couples TRBV6-5 to TRBJ2-7; 7 bases agree with TRBD2. Trimming at V came to 2 bases and at J to 0 bases, leaving 1 base not matched to a gene. CDR1 is MNHEY, CDR2 SVGAGI, per germline. This CDR3 contains 14 residues. The CDR3 sequence: CASSYGGDSYEQYF. CDR3 in DNA: TGTGCCAGCAGTTACGGGGGGGACTCCTACGAGCAGTACTTC.

The chain is built from TRBV7-2 and TRBJ1-5, with D unclear. CDR1 is SGHTA, CDR2 FQGNSA, per germline. The V and J ends lost 3 bases and 4 bases respectively, with 16 bases between them. This CDR3 contains 16 residues. CDR3 sequence: CASSFELGSGNQPQHF. The CDR3 DNA is TGTGCCAGCAGCTTCGAGCTAGGGAGTGGGAATCAGCCCCAGCATTTT.